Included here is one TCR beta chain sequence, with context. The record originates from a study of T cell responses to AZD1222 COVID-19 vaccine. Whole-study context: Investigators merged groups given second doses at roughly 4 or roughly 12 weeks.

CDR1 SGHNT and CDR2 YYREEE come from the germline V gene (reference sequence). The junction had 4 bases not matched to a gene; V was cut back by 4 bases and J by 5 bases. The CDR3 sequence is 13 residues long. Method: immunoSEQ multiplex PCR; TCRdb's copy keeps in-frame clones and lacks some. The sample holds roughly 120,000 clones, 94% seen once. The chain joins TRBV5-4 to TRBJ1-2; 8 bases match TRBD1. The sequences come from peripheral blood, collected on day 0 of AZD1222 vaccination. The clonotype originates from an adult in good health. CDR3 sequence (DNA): TGTGCCAGCAGCCGTAGGACAGGGTATGGCTACACCTTC. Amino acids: CASSRRTGYGYTF.